This TCR beta chain was found in a study of tumor-infiltrating lymphocytes in primary liver carcinoma. Study-level points and caveats: Samples, which were bulk and unsorted, did not allow CD4+ and CD8+ repertoires to be compared.

From approximately 450 ng total RNA, TCR beta cDNA was generated with a primer in the constant region. TCR beta libraries came from three nested multiplex PCR rounds using slightly modified ARM-PCR. Each of the first two PCR rounds ran approximately 11 cycles with TRBV1-TRBV30 forward and C-beta reverse primers. TCRdb itself ran the multiplex PCR reads through MiXCR, one entry per CDR3 protein. There are approximately 300,000 distinct CDR3 sequences in the sample; less than 75% occur only once, and about 9.4% lies in the top ten. Germline DNA was also extracted, with blood RNA taken from unsorted whole blood. The patients lived with chronic HBV infection and had not yet received any treatment. CDR1 MGHRA and CDR2 YSYEKL come from the germline V gene. With 3 bases removed from V and 4 bases from J, the gap between germline ends came to 22 bases. There are 17 residues in the CDR3. This clonotype was detected once. Its antigen is unknown. A much larger clone lies one base from this, so it may be a read error.

The clonotype originates from a man aged 40-55 years with primary liver carcinoma and hepatitis B virus infection. The chain uses TRBV4-1 and TRBJ2-7, with D perhaps TRBD1 or TRBD2 (5 bases each). Sequenced sample: peripheral blood. The CDR3 nucleotides are TGCGCCAGCAGCCAGAAACCGGGACCCGGAGACCCTTACGAGCAGTACTTC. The encoded protein is CASSQKPGPGDPYEQYF.